This TCR beta chain derives from a study of T-cell memory formation after mild COVID-19. General study results and limits: Mainly in CM and EM were contracting CD4+ clones; CD8+ were in EMRA.

Employing constant-segment primers, 5'RACE generated TCR alpha and TCR beta cDNA libraries bearing sample barcodes and UMIs. TCRdb itself ran the 5' RACE reads through MiXCR, one entry per CDR3 protein. The table shows fewer than 700,000 distinct CDR3 sequences, with about a sixth occurring only once. Germline values: CDR1 SGHTA, CDR2 FQGNSA. V lost 4 bases, J lost 1 base, and 9 bases stayed unmatched. CDR3 length equals 18 residues. Notes on this clonotype: The target antigen is unknown.

The sequence came from an adult woman who had mild COVID-19 (a few samples of this study predate the infection). Cell type and time point are not known. What was sequenced was PBMCs or a T cell subset sorted from them (not recorded which). The V call is TRBV7-2, the J call TRBJ2-3; 12 bases match TRBD2. The CDR3: CASSYLAGGYGGTDTQYF. DNA of the CDR3: TGTGCCAGCAGCTACCTAGCGGGAGGGTATGGCGGCACAGATACGCAGTATTTT.